The 17 T cell receptor beta chains given below trace back to one sample, sequenced in a study of regulatory T cells in long-lasting Graves disease. Time point noted: persistent/refractory GD, antithyroid drugs over 5 years with positive TRAb. PBMC RNA was the source of the TCR library. Libraries of TCR beta came from iRepertoire HTBI primers plus Arm-PCR of CDR3 regions. TCRdb fed the multiplex PCR reads into MiXCR, producing one record per CDR3 protein. Here the sample spans roughly 470,000 distinct CDR3 sequences, under 25% being singletons. Material: peripheral blood mononuclear cells (PBMCs), obtained when the disease was refractory, from a patient treated with antithyroid drugs. These receptors were obtained from a female donor with Graves disease.

This clonotype was observed a few times. The conserved phenylalanine or tryptophan normally closing the CDR3 is absent here, so this likely arose from a read error. V and J are TRBV30 and TRBJ1-1; D is unresolved. The CDR3 has 13 amino acids. Germline loops: CDR1 GTSNPN, CDR2 SVGIG (reference sequence). Deletions cut 4 bases from V and 2 bases from J, with 11 bases between. In DNA form, the CDR3 reads TGTGCCTGGACCCCCACCTTTAACACTGAAGCTTTCCTT. Translated, it gives CAWTPTFNTEAFL.

This clonotype was seen more than once but under ten times. The V gene is TRBV20-1, the J gene TRBJ2-3; D is uncertain. Trimming shortened V by 5 bases and J by 3 bases, and 15 bases separated the two germline ends. The germline CDR1 and CDR2 sequences are DFQATT and SNEGSKA (reference sequence). The CDR3 runs 14 residues. CDR3 sequence reads: CSARRESLTDTQYF. The CDR3 coding sequence is TGCAGTGCTCGTAGGGAAAGTCTTACAGATACGCAGTATTTT.

The chain combines TRBV28 with TRBJ1-2; 8 positions agree with TRBD1. After removal of 8 bases from V and 4 bases from J, the junction contained 9 bases not matched to a gene. The germline gives CDR1 MDHEN, CDR2 SYDVKM. The CDR3 consists of 14 residues. This CDR3 reads CASGRTGWSYGYTF. The CDR3 bases are TGTGCCAGCGGGAGGACAGGGTGGTCCTATGGCTACACCTTC.

The chain employs TRBV28 and TRBJ2-1, with unresolved D. This CDR3 has 16 residues. CDR1 and CDR2 (germline): MDHEN, SYDVKM. Trimming took 5 bases from V and 0 from J, leaving 14 bases between them. CDR3 DNA sequence: TGTGCCAGCAGTGTAGATTCGTATAGCTCCTACAATGAGCAGTTCTTC. Amino acid sequence: CASSVDSYSSYNEQFF.

The sample holds many counts of this clonotype. The chain recombines TRBV11-2 with TRBJ2-5, with 9 nucleotides matching TRBD1. Germline trimming cut 4 bases from V and 4 bases from J; bases unmatched to any gene: 7. This CDR3 has 15 amino acids. Germline V CDR1 and CDR2: SGHAT, FQNNGV. The CDR3 is CASSSSNRGRETQYF. CDR3 DNA sequence: TGTGCCAGCAGCTCATCTAACAGGGGGCGAGAGACCCAGTACTTC.

This clonotype was recorded at least ten times. This chain uses TRBV10-3 with TRBJ1-2; 7 nucleotides agree with TRBD1. Germline values: CDR1 ENHRY, CDR2 SYGVKD. The junction had 5 bases not matched to a gene; V was cut back by 3 bases and J by 4 bases. This CDR3 has 14 amino acids. CDR3 loop: CAISERQGSYGYTF. As DNA, the CDR3 is TGTGCCATCAGTGAACGACAGGGAAGCTATGGCTACACCTTC.

The chain recombines TRBV15 with TRBJ2-7; no definite D call. Trimming left V 0 bases short and J 5 bases short, with 17 bases between. Per the germline V gene, CDR1 is LNHNV and CDR2 is YYDKDF (reference sequence). This CDR3 has 16 residues. The DNA for the CDR3 is TGTGCCACCAGCAGAGATGTTCCCAACTGGACCAACGAGCAGTACTTC. This translates into CATSRDVPNWTNEQYF.

Details on this clonotype: The junction departs from the called germline gene at one end, perhaps through a read error. The chain is built from TRBV12-3 or TRBV12-4 and TRBJ1-1; the match to TRBD1 covers 7 bases. The CDR3 has 15 amino acids. CDR3 protein: CASSLRTGGNTEASF. Here the CDR3 DNA reads TGTGCCAGCAGTTTACGGACAGGAGGGAACACTGAAGCTTCCTTT.

In its sample, this clonotype was seen a few times. The chain links TRBV15 to TRBJ1-5; no firm D call. The CDR3 is 13 amino acids. Trimming pared 0 bases from V and 10 bases from J, leaving 10 bases between. Germline values: CDR1 LNHNV, CDR2 YYDKDF (reference sequence). CDR3 in amino acids: CATSRDSLDPQHF. The CDR3 DNA reads as TGTGCCACCAGCAGAGATAGCTTGGACCCCCAGCATTTT.

This clonotype was seen at least ten times. This chain uses TRBV6-5 with TRBJ2-7; D gene ambiguous. The CDR3 has 12 residues. V dropped 6 bases and J dropped 4 bases, with 10 bases sitting between them. Germline V gene sequence: CDR1 MNHEY, CDR2 SVGAGI. CDR3 protein: CASSYTVYEQYF. CDR3 sequence (DNA): TGTGCCAGCAGCTACACCGTATACGAGCAGTACTTC.

V gene TRBV27 combines with J gene TRBJ1-5; TRBD1 agrees at 7 bases. The CDR3 runs to 17 residues. Germline V gives CDR1 MNHEY, CDR2 SMNVEV (reference sequence). J gave up 4 bases and V 5 bases, and 14 bases lay outside the gene matches. The CDR3 DNA sequence: TGTGCCAGCAGTACCAGACAGGGCCTTCGGGGGAATCAGCCCCAGCATTTT. This sequence encodes CASSTRQGLRGNQPQHF.

Remarks on this clonotype: This probably arose from a read error, given a far larger clone one base away. The chain uses TRBV6-2 or TRBV6-3 and TRBJ1-1, with unresolved D. The ends were cut back, 5 bases at V and 6 bases at J, with 16 bases in the middle. The CDR3 length is 14 residues. Germline V gene sequence: CDR1 MNHEY, CDR2 SVGEGT. Here the CDR3 reads CASSLHAGVAEAFF. CDR3 coding DNA: TGTGCCAGCAGTCTTCACGCTGGAGTGGCTGAAGCTTTCTTT.

This clonotype came up a few times. The J gene is TRBJ2-5, the V gene TRBV9; TRBD2 matches 11 bases. CDR1 is SGDLS, CDR2 YYNGEE, per germline. The CDR3 loop spans 15 amino acids. Germline trimming cut 3 bases from V and 5 bases from J; bases unmatched to any gene: 6. CDR3 sequence reads: CASSAASGRQETQYF. CDR3 DNA: TGTGCCAGCAGCGCCGCTAGCGGGAGGCAGGAGACCCAGTACTTC. Together with reference TRBV9 and TRBJ2-5, the CDR3 gives the full variable domain: DSGVTQTPKHLITATGQRVTLRCSPRSGDLSVYWYQQSLDQGLQFLIQYYNGEERAKGNILERFSAQQFPDLHSELNLSSLELGDSALYFCASSAASGRQETQYFGPGTRLLVL.

This clonotype came up a few times. The J gene is TRBJ1-4, the V gene TRBV7-8; TRBD1 might be the D (5 bases). Looked up from germline, CDR1 is SGHVS and CDR2 is FQNEAQ. Trimming pared 4 bases from V and 8 bases from J, leaving 14 bases between. This CDR3 has 14 residues. The CDR3 DNA follows: TGTGCCAGCAGCTCTGGGGGATACAGGGAAAAACTGTTTTTT. Translated: CASSSGGYREKLFF. Drawing the rest from reference TRBV7-8 and TRBJ1-4, the complete variable domain is GAGVSQSPRYKVAKRGQDVALRCDPISGHVSLFWYQQALGQGPEFLTYFQNEAQLDKSGLPSDRFFAERPEGSVSTLKIQRTQQEDSAVYLCASSSGGYREKLFFGSGTQLSVL.

This clonotype came up many times. J is TRBJ2-7 and V is TRBV6-5, with 7 bases aligning to TRBD1. V gave up 2 bases and J gave up 11 bases; unmatched junction bases: 12. This CDR3 region has 14 residues. CDR1 and CDR2 (germline): MNHEY, SVGAGI. Written as DNA, the CDR3 is TGTGCCAGCAGTTACGAAGGGCACAGGGGTTTGGAGTACTTC. It is translated as CASSYEGHRGLEYF.

In this sample, this clonotype turned up a few times. This rearrangement joins TRBV16 to TRBJ1-4; the D is unclear. This CDR3 region has 15 residues. V was trimmed by 0 bases and J by 2 bases, leaving 7 bases between them. The V gene's germline CDR1 is KGHSY and CDR2 FQNENV. The CDR3 coding sequence is TGTGCCAGCAGCCAATCGGCGGCGACTAATGAAAAACTGTTTTTT. Its translation: CASSQSAATNEKLFF.

There are many counts of this clonotype. The V and J genes are TRBV11-2 and TRBJ2-7, with 11 bases matching TRBD1. Per germline, CDR1 SGHAT and CDR2 FQNNGV. The CDR3 loop spans 16 amino acids. Unmatched junction bases numbered 11, after V lost 5 bases and J lost 5 bases. DNA for the CDR3: TGTGCCAGCAGCCCGTTCCCAGGACAGGGGGCCCACGAGCAGTACTTC. It is translated as CASSPFPGQGAHEQYF.